This T cell receptor (beta chain) was identified during a study of OX40 agonist ivuxolimab in advanced cancers. CDR1 and CDR2 from the germline V gene are ENHRY and SYGVKD. V was clipped by 3 bases and J by 3 bases; unmatched bases: 6. The length of the CDR3 is 15 residues. Repertoires were generated with immunoSEQ multiplex PCR, while TCRdb's copy carries only in-frame clones and drops some. The sample gives some 2,400 clones, about four fifths of which show up once; about 18% is in the top ten. The starting material was CD4+ or CD8+ T cells sorted from blood, obtained in a trial of the OX40 agonist ivuxolimab. The chain uses TRBV10-3 and TRBJ1-2; TRBD1 matches at 8 bases. This TCR was sampled from an adult with an advanced solid tumor such as melanoma, head and neck, liver or kidney cancer. The CDR3 here is CAISDNQGADYGYTF. CDR3 nucleotides: TGTGCCATCAGTGATAATCAGGGGGCGGACTATGGCTACACCTTC.